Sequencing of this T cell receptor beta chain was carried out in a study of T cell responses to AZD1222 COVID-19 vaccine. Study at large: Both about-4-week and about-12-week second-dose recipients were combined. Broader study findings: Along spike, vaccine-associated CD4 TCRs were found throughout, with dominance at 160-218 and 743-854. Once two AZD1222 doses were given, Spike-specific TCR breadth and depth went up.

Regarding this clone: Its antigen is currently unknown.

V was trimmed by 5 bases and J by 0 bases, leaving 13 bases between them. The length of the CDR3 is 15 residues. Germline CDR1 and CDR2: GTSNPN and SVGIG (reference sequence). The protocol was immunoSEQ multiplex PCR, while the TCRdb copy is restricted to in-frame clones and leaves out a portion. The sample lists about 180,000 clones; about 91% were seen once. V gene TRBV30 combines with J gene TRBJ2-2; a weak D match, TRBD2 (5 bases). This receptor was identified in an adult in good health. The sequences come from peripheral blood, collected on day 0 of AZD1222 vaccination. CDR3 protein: CAWVSGVSNTGELFF. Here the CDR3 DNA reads TGTGCCTGGGTGTCCGGGGTGTCGAACACCGGGGAGCTGTTTTTT.